The 2 T cell receptor beta chains in this list originate from one sample, sequenced in a study of blood T cell repertoires in COVID-19. Assay: immunoSEQ multiplex PCR; the TCRdb copy retains only in-frame clones and omits some. The data show some 230,000 clones, about 80% seen once. Sequenced sample: peripheral blood. Every receptor here comes from a woman aged 60-75 years with acute or convalescent COVID-19.

CDR3 loop: CASSRDRGPNQPQHF. Written as DNA, the CDR3 is TGCGCCAGCAGCAGGGACAGGGGCCCCAATCAGCCCCAGCATTTT. The chain links TRBV5-1 to TRBJ1-5; 10 bases align to TRBD1. Germline V gene lookup returns CDR1 SGHRS and CDR2 YFSETQ. CDR3 length equals 15 residues. The V gene end was trimmed by 4 bases and the J gene end by 3 bases; junction bases not matched to a gene: 4.

Notes on this clone: The sample contains more than one DNA sequence encoding this CDR3. The chain is built from TRBV7-3 and TRBJ1-1; no clear D gene. V was shortened by 2 bases and J by 2 bases, with 6 bases between the two germline ends. The germline V gene has CDR1 SGHTA and CDR2 FQGTGA. The CDR3 totals 13 residues. The CDR3: CASSLRGNTEAFF. The CDR3 DNA reads TGTGCCAGCAGCTTACGGGGAAACACTGAAGCTTTCTTT.